This T cell receptor beta chain was sequenced for a study of T cell changes during pregnancy in multiple sclerosis. Some clones are missing from TCRdb's copy, which holds only in-frame ones; the method was immunoSEQ multiplex PCR. This repertoire shows about 75,000 clones, about 93% found once; its top ten account for around 0.41%. The V end was cut by 5 bases, the J end by 9 bases, with 8 bases between. Per the germline V gene, CDR1 is LNHDA and CDR2 is SQIVND (reference sequence). The length of the CDR3 is 11 residues. The sequenced sample was CD4+ T cells from peripheral blood mononuclear cells, obtained before pregnancy. J is TRBJ1-5 and V is TRBV19; D uncertain. The TCR was taken from a female donor with multiple sclerosis, enrolled in a pregnancy study. CDR3 amino acids: CASSAAGPQHF. In DNA, the CDR3 is TGTGCCAGTAGTGCTGCGGGGCCCCAGCATTTT.